A selection of T cell receptor beta chains follows, all from one sample in a study of T cells in Graves' hyperthyroidism and ophthalmopathy. TCRdb analysed the multiplex PCR reads with MiXCR anew, one entry per CDR3 protein. The table lists 450,000 to 550,000 distinct CDR3 sequences, around 22% of them singletons. The specimen was blood. The receptors here all came from a young woman with Graves' ophthalmopathy. CDR3s include the opening cysteine and the closing phenylalanine or tryptophan. D genes are given only for firm matches. A row's size may be missing; if present it is once, few, many or a size class.

many	-	TRBJ1-5	TRBV6-5	CASSYDGGSNQPQHF	TGTGCCAGCAGTTACGATGGGGGAAGCAATCAGCCCCAGCATTTT
many	TRBD1	TRBJ1-5	TRBV19	CASKRYLGQGSTSNQPQHF	TGTGCCAGTAAGAGATATTTGGGACAGGGATCAACGAGCAATCAGCCCCAGCATTTT
-	-	TRBJ2-5	TRBV12-3/TRBV12-4	CASSPTAYVETQYF	TGTGCCAGCAGTCCTACAGCCTACGTAGAGACCCAGTACTTC
many	-	TRBJ1-1	TRBV20-1	CSTIAGATNTEAFF	TGCAGTACCATCGCAGGGGCTACGAACACTGAAGCTTTCTTT
-	-	TRBJ1-1	TRBV5-1	CASSTTGSTEAFF	TGCGCCAGCAGCACAACAGGGTCCACTGAAGCTTTCTTT
many	-	TRBJ1-1	TRBV12-3/TRBV12-4	CASSLVFPENTEAFF	TGTGCCAGCAGTTTAGTCTTCCCGGAGAACACTGAAGCTTTCTTT
many	TRBD1	TRBJ2-7	TRBV6-1	CASRVDRENSYEQYF	TGTGCCAGCAGAGTCGACAGGGAGAACTCCTACGAGCAGTACTTC
few	TRBD2	TRBJ2-5	TRBV12-3/TRBV12-4	CASSPGRGDSQFQETQYF	TGTGCCAGCAGTCCGGGCCGGGGGGACTCCCAATTCCAAGAGACCCAGTACTTC
many	TRBD1	TRBJ2-2	TRBV12-5	CASGKGQGLTGELFF	TGTGCTAGTGGTAAAGGACAGGGTCTCACCGGGGAGCTGTTTTTT
many	TRBD1	TRBJ2-5	TRBV30	CAWKDRGQETQYF	TGTGCCTGGAAGGACAGGGGGCAAGAGACCCAGTACTTC
few	-	TRBJ2-7	TRBV11-2	CASSLNVGVNYEQYF	TGTGCCAGCAGCTTAAACGTCGGGGTTAACTACGAGCAGTACTTC
once	-	TRBJ1-6	TRBV30	CAWKGPTYSPLHF	TGTGCCTGGAAGGGCCCCACTTATTCACCCCTCCACTTT
few	-	TRBJ1-1	TRBV11-2	CASAPTSMNTEAFF	TGTGCCAGCGCGCCCACATCTATGAACACTGAAGCTTTCTTT
-	TRBD1	TRBJ1-1	TRBV20-1	CSADTGGITEAFF	TGCAGTGCAGACACAGGGGGTATCACTGAAGCTTTCTTT
-	-	TRBJ2-5	TRBV12-3/TRBV12-4	CASSTLGTPIETQYF	TGTGCCAGCAGTACTCTCGGGACTCCCATAGAGACCCAGTACTTC
many	TRBD1	TRBJ1-2	TRBV6-5	CASSYKQGVSQRGYTF	TGTGCCAGCAGTTACAAGCAGGGGGTTTCGCAGCGTGGCTACACCTTC
-	-	TRBJ2-7	TRBV9	CASSPGTMSYEQYF	TGTGCCAGCAGCCCTGGGACAATGAGCTACGAGCAGTACTTC
-	-	TRBJ1-1	TRBV6-5	CASIITESTEAFF	TGTGCCAGCATTATAACAGAGTCCACTGAAGCTTTCTTT
-	TRBD1	TRBJ2-2	TRBV12-3/TRBV12-4	CASRIPGQGNTGELFF	TGTGCCAGCAGAATACCGGGACAGGGGAACACCGGGGAGCTGTTTTTT
-	-	TRBJ2-7	TRBV6-1	CASSEVAGGSSYEQDF	-
-	-	TRBJ1-5	TRBV18	CASSPFADDSNQPQHF	TGTGCCAGCTCACCATTTGCTGATGATAGCAATCAGCCCCAGCATTTT
many	-	TRBJ2-7	TRBV7-2	CASSPFLAVSYEQYF	TGTGCCAGCAGTCCGTTTTTGGCAGTATCCTACGAGCAGTACTTC
many	-	TRBJ2-4	TRBV4-1	CASSQWQGTIQYF	TGCGCCAGCAGCCAATGGCAGGGGACCATTCAGTACTTC
-	-	TRBJ1-2	TRBV28	CASSLDHLQQTYGYTF	TGTGCCAGCAGTTTAGACCACTTACAGCAAACATATGGCTACACCTTC
many	-	TRBJ2-5	TRBV6-5	CASSYPKGSGDKETQYF	TGTGCCAGCAGTTACCCAAAGGGGAGCGGGGACAAAGAGACCCAGTACTTC
few	-	TRBJ2-5	TRBV5-1	CASSPLFERETQYF	TGCGCCAGCAGCCCCTTATTTGAGAGAGAGACCCAGTACTTC
many	-	TRBJ2-2	TRBV12-3/TRBV12-4	CASSLGQRANTGELFF	TGTGCCAGCAGTTTAGGGCAACGGGCCAACACCGGGGAGCTGTTTTTT
many	-	TRBJ1-5	TRBV2	CASQEGQANQPQHF	TGTGCCAGCCAGGAAGGACAAGCGAATCAGCCCCAGCATTTT
-	-	TRBJ1-6	TRBV20-1	CSALDSRINSPLHF	TGCAGTGCTTTGGACAGCCGAATAAATTCACCCCTCCACTTT
-	-	TRBJ1-5	TRBV12-3/TRBV12-4	CASSSPSIVHSNQPQHF	TGTGCCAGCAGTTCGCCGTCGATAGTTCATAGCAATCAGCCCCAGCATTTT
few	TRBD2	TRBJ2-5	TRBV7-8	CASSALAGGRETQYF	TGTGCCAGCAGCGCACTAGCGGGAGGGCGGGAGACCCAGTACTTC
few	-	TRBJ1-5	TRBV6-1	CASRRGDYNQPQHF	TGTGCCAGCCGGAGGGGCGATTACAATCAGCCCCAGCATTTT
-	TRBD2	TRBJ2-7	TRBV28	CASSLTGTSPYEQYF	TGTGCCAGCAGTTTGACCGGGACTAGCCCCTACGAGCAGTACTTC
many	TRBD1	TRBJ1-5	TRBV20-1	CSAEDRGSDSNQPQHF	TGCAGTGCGGAGGACAGGGGGAGTGACAGCAATCAGCCCCAGCATTTT
many	TRBD1	TRBJ1-5	TRBV20-1	CSASRGQSGQPQHF	TGCAGTGCTTCCAGGGGGCAGTCGGGACAGCCCCAGCATTTT
many	-	TRBJ1-5	TRBV12-3/TRBV12-4	CASMGVGQPQHF	TGTGCCAGCATGGGAGTTGGGCAGCCCCAGCATTTT
many	-	TRBJ1-5	TRBV4-1	CASSQGGFNQPQHF	TGCGCCAGCAGCCAAGGGGGCTTCAATCAGCCCCAGCATTTT
many	-	TRBJ1-5	TRBV7-8	CASSPSGVGQAQPQHF	TGTGCCAGCAGCCCCAGCGGCGTGGGGCAGGCACAGCCCCAGCATTTT
many	-	TRBJ1-1	TRBV27	CASSSWVSGTEAFF	TGTGCCAGCAGTTCCTGGGTCTCGGGAACTGAAGCTTTCTTT
-	TRBD1	TRBJ1-2	TRBV6-5	CASGYRGLGYGYTF	TGTGCCAGCGGATACAGGGGGCTTGGGTATGGCTACACCTTC
many	-	TRBJ2-4	TRBV2	CASSRPGQAAGDIQYF	TGTGCCAGCAGCCGCCCAGGACAGGCCGCGGGGGACATTCAGTACTTC
many	TRBD1	TRBJ2-5	TRBV7-2	CASSSRQGAGETQYF	TGTGCCAGCAGCTCTAGACAGGGGGCGGGAGAGACCCAGTACTTC
-	TRBD2	TRBJ2-7	TRBV6-4	CASSRLAGERRSEQYF	TGTGCCAGCAGTAGACTAGCGGGGGAACGGCGCTCCGAGCAGTACTTC
many	-	TRBJ2-7	TRBV7-8	CASSLDHYEQYF	TGTGCCAGCAGCTTGGACCACTACGAGCAGTACTTC
-	-	TRBJ1-2	TRBV7-2	CASSWLGRRYGYTF	TGTGCCAGCAGTTGGCTGGGCAGGCGCTATGGCTACACCTTC
-	TRBD1	TRBJ2-7	TRBV4-1	CASSRLQGEWGEQYF	TGCGCCAGCAGCCGACTGCAGGGGGAGTGGGGCGAGCAGTACTTC